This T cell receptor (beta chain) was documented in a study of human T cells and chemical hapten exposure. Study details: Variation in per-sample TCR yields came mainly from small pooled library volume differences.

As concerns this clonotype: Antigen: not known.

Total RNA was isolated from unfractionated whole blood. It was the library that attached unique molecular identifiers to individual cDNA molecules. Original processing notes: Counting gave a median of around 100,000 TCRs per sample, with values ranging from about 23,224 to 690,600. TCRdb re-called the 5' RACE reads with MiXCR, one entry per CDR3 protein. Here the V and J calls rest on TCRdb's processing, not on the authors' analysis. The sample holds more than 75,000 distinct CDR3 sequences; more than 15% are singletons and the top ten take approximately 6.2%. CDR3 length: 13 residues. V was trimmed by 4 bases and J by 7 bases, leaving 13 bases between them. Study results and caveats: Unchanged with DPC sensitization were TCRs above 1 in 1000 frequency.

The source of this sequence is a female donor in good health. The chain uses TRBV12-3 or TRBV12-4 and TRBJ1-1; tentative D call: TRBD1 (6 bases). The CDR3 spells CASSSTGYSEAFF. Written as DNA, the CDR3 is TGTGCCAGCAGTTCCACAGGGTACAGTGAAGCTTTCTTT.